A selection of T cell receptor beta chains follows, all from one sample in a study of shared clonotypes between healthy human individuals. The protocol was immunoSEQ multiplex PCR, while the TCRdb copy is restricted to in-frame clones and leaves out a portion. The sample records 2 million to 2.5 million clones, 85% to 95% being singletons. Sequencing was carried out using naive CD4+ T cells from PBMCs. Every receptor here comes from a man aged 18 to 29 in good health. Some clones in this sample may be carry-over from other donors' samples. The CDR3 runs from the conserved cysteine through the conserved F or W. The D gene is left open where the match is weak. Size tells how often a clone was seen (once, few, many) or the class of an expanded clone, and some rows leave it out.

clone_size	v_call	d_call	j_call	cdr3_aa	cdr3_nt
NA	TRBV9	NA	TRBJ1-1	CASSPIGSMNTEAFF	TGTGCCAGCAGCCCCATCGGGTCAATGAACACTGAAGCTTTCTTT
NA	TRBV6-5	NA	TRBJ2-3	CASSKGMPNTDTQYF	TGTGCCAGCAGCAAGGGAATGCCCAACACAGATACGCAGTATTTT
NA	TRBV11-3	NA	TRBJ2-7	CASSSLGGEQYF	TGTGCCAGCAGCTCCCTTGGTGGCGAGCAGTACTTC
NA	TRBV7-2	TRBD2	TRBJ2-3	CASSQAGGRSGPDTQYF	TGTGCCAGCAGCCAAGCCGGCGGGAGGAGCGGACCAGATACGCAGTATTTT
NA	TRBV28	TRBD2	TRBJ2-1	CASSLGVSGSSYNEQFF	TGTGCCAGCAGTTTAGGGGTTAGCGGGAGCTCCTACAATGAGCAGTTCTTC
NA	TRBV7-7	NA	TRBJ2-5	CASSLEALRRAPETQYF	TGTGCCAGCAGCTTAGAAGCACTCAGGAGGGCCCCCGAGACCCAGTACTTC
once	TRBV5-4	TRBD1	TRBJ1-1	CASSGQDSTEAFF	TGTGCCAGCAGCGGACAGGATAGCACTGAAGCTTTCTTT
NA	TRBV6-5	NA	TRBJ1-5	CASSSNNQPQHF	TGTGCCAGCAGTTCCAACAATCAGCCCCAGCATTTT
once	TRBV19	NA	TRBJ2-7	CASSGGYEQYF	TGTGCCAGCTCTGGGGGCTACGAGCAGTACTTC
NA	TRBV19	NA	TRBJ1-5	CASSMGTGAQPQHF	TGTGCCAGTAGTATGGGTACGGGTGCTCAGCCCCAGCATTTT
NA	TRBV5-1	NA	TRBJ2-7	CASSLQGFYEQYF	TGCGCCAGCAGCCTACAGGGATTCTACGAGCAGTACTTC
NA	TRBV29-1	NA	TRBJ1-4	CSARTGGGTTNEKLFF	TGCAGCGCCCGAACCGGGGGCGGCACAACTAATGAAAAACTGTTTTTT
NA	TRBV28	NA	TRBJ2-7	CASRYPGSYEQYF	TGTGCCAGCAGGTATCCAGGGTCCTACGAGCAGTACTTC
NA	TRBV9	NA	TRBJ2-6	CASSVNSVGSGANVLTF	TGTGCCAGCAGCGTAAACAGCGTCGGGTCGGGGGCCAACGTCCTGACTTTC
NA	TRBV4-2	NA	TRBJ1-1	CASSQVERNTEAFF	TGTGCCAGCAGCCAAGTCGAGCGGAACACTGAAGCTTTCTTT
few	TRBV4-3	NA	TRBJ2-7	CASSQDVGRAASLRYEQYF	TGCGCCAGCAGCCAAGATGTCGGTAGGGCCGCGAGTTTGCGTTACGAGCAGTACTTC
NA	TRBV15	TRBD1	TRBJ2-1	CATSSRDRGANEQFF	TGTGCCACCAGCTCCCGGGACAGGGGAGCCAATGAGCAGTTCTTC
NA	TRBV5-8	NA	TRBJ2-7	CASSPTGFWDF	TGTGCCAGCAGCCCAACAGGGTTTTGGGACTTC
NA	TRBV19	NA	TRBJ1-1	CASNSRGDTEAFF	TGTGCCAGTAATAGCCGGGGGGACACTGAAGCTTTCTTT
once	TRBV7-3	TRBD1	TRBJ2-6	CASSLTRDRVDGANVLTF	TGTGCCAGCAGCTTAACGAGGGACAGGGTGGATGGGGCCAACGTCCTGACTTTC
NA	TRBV29-1	NA	TRBJ2-5	CSAGSGGETQYF	TGCAGCGCGGGGTCCGGGGGCGAGACCCAGTACTTC
few	TRBV15	NA	TRBJ2-7	CATSRDWGVSSYEQYF	TGTGCCACCAGCAGAGATTGGGGGGTAAGCTCCTACGAGCAGTACTTC
NA	TRBV30	NA	TRBJ1-1	CAWSGDKGNAEAFF	TGTGCCTGGAGTGGGGACAAGGGTAACGCTGAAGCTTTCTTT
NA	TRBV5-1	TRBD1	TRBJ1-1	CASSIMSPGGTEAFF	TGCGCCAGCAGTATCATGTCCCCAGGGGGCACTGAAGCTTTCTTT
NA	TRBV4-1	TRBD1	TRBJ1-2	CASSLGQANGYTF	TGCGCCAGCAGCCTTGGACAGGCCAATGGCTACACCTTC
NA	TRBV7-9	NA	TRBJ2-5	CASSVQGSPYF	TGTGCCAGCAGCGTACAGGGATCTCCGTACTTC